This record concerns one T cell receptor (beta chain) sequence. This record comes from a study of shared clonotypes between healthy human individuals. Evenly divided among several immunoSEQ plates was the genomic DNA of each subset. Assay: immunoSEQ multiplex PCR; the TCRdb copy retains only in-frame clones and omits some. The table has about 1.1 million clones, approximately 80% seen once. All donors were Caucasian adults living in Nashville, Tennessee. Into CD45RA+ naive and CD45RA-negative memory subsets, the CD4+ cells were split. The CDR3 has 15 amino acids. V shed 1 base and J shed 3 bases, with 13 bases lying between them. The germline V gene has CDR1 SGHDT and CDR2 YYEEEE.

The sequencing input was memory CD4+ T cells from PBMCs. Subset noted: CD45RA-negative fraction. The V call is TRBV5-6, the J call TRBJ1-2; D uncertain. The sequence was obtained from a man between 18 and 29 years old in good health. Some clones in this sample may be carry-over from other donors' samples. This CDR3 reads CASSLLPGRDYGYTF. The CDR3 DNA reads TGTGCCAGCAGCTTGTTACCCGGGAGGGACTATGGCTACACCTTC.